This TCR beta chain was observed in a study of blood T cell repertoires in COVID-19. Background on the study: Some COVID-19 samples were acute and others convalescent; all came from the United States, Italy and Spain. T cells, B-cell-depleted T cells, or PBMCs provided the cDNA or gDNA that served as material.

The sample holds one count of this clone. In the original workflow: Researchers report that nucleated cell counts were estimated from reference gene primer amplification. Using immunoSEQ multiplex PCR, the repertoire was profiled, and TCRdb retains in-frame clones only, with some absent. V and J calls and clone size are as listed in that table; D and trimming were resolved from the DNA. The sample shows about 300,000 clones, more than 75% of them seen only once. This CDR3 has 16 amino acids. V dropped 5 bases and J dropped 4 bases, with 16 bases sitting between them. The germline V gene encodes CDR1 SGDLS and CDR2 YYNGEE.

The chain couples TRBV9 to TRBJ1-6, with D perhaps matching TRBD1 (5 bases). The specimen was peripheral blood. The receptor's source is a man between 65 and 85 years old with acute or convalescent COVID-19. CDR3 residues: CASSYNDDSYNSPLHF. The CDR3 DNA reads TGTGCCAGCAGTTATAATGACGACAGTTATAATTCACCCCTCCACTTT. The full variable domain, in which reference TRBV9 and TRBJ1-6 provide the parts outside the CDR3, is DSGVTQTPKHLITATGQRVTLRCSPRSGDLSVYWYQQSLDQGLQFLIQYYNGEERAKGNILERFSAQQFPDLHSELNLSSLELGDSALYFCASSYNDDSYNSPLHFGNGTRLTVT.